This TCR beta chain came from a study of OX40 agonist ivuxolimab in advanced cancers. At the level of the study: Patients were given ivuxolimab, an antibody that agonizes OX40 (CD134). Study results and limitations: Some nonresponders also had low normalized T-cell clonal expansion. Fewer expanded clones were found on average in CD4+ than in CD8+ T cells.

With respect to this clone: Its antigen is as yet unknown.

Sequencing was performed with immunoSEQ multiplex PCR; in TCRdb, only in-frame clones are kept and a portion is missing. The data contain around 65,000 clones, roughly nine tenths of them singletons. The source was CD4+ or CD8+ T cells sorted from blood, collected in a trial of the OX40 agonist ivuxolimab. The TCR sequence derives from an adult with an advanced solid tumor such as melanoma, head and neck, liver or kidney cancer.

This CDR3 is CASRQNPNNSPLHF. CDR3 sequence (DNA): TGCGCCAGCAGACAAAATCCGAATAATTCACCCCTCCACTTT. The chain links TRBV5-1 to TRBJ1-6; no clear D gene. CDR1 SGHRS and CDR2 YFSETQ come from the germline V gene. Trimming shortened V by 5 bases and J by 5 bases, and 11 bases separated the two germline ends. The CDR3 length is 14 residues.